The 20 T cell receptor beta chains below were found in one sample sequenced in a study of cytomegalovirus exposure and HLA in healthy donors. Primers for the PCR totalled 60 Vbeta and 13 Jbeta. Sequencing used immunoSEQ multiplex PCR; TCRdb keeps in-frame clones, though not all of them. The profile covers more than 75,000 clones, with around 75% appearing a single time and about 14% taken by the ten largest. Sequenced: PBMCs. Receptor source: a woman in her 40s in good health and CMV-seropositive.

The V and J genes are TRBV2 and TRBJ2-1; 8 bases line up with TRBD2. CDR3 length: 14 residues. V dropped 5 bases and J dropped 8; count of bases not matched to a gene: 8. Looked up from germline, CDR1 is SNHLY and CDR2 is FYNNEI. CDR3 bases: TGTGCCAGCAGTAAGAGCGGGAGTATCGATGAGCAGTTCTTC. Translating gives CASSKSGSIDEQFF.

The sample holds a few counts of this clone. The chain is built from TRBV2 and TRBJ1-6; 10 bases match TRBD1. The CDR3 contains 15 residues. CDR1 is SNHLY and CDR2 is FYNNEI in the germline V gene. V was clipped by 8 bases and J by 9 bases; unmatched bases: 10. The CDR3 DNA sequence: TGTGCCAGCGTAATGACAGGGGGCAAAGGTTCACCCCTCCACTTT. Residues: CASVMTGGKGSPLHF.

The V gene is TRBV18, the J gene TRBJ2-7; D might be TRBD1 (6 bases). The V and J ends lost 0 bases and 3 bases respectively, with 9 bases between them. From germline, CDR1 is KGHSH and CDR2 LQKENI. CDR3 size: 14 residues. CDR3 region: CASSPPSTGYEQYF. For the CDR3, the DNA is TGTGCCAGCTCACCACCGTCGACAGGCTACGAGCAGTACTTC.

The chain uses TRBV7-9 and TRBJ1-1; unclear D gene. The germline V gene encodes CDR1 SEHNR and CDR2 FQNEAQ (reference sequence). Trimming took off 2 bases at V and 4 bases at J, with 5 bases between the two ends. The CDR3 has 12 residues. CDR3 bases: TGTGCCAGCAGCTTATATATCACTGAAGCTTTCTTT. Encoded protein: CASSLYITEAFF. The full variable domain, rest sourced from reference TRBV7-9 and TRBJ1-1, is DTGVSQNPRHKITKRGQNVTFRCDPISEHNRLYWYRQTLGQGPEFLTYFQNEAQLEKSRLLSDRFSAERPKGSFSTLEIQRTEQGDSAMYLCASSLYITEAFFGQGTRLTVV.

The chain carries TRBV2 and TRBJ1-1, with TRBD1 identical over 7 bases. Germline V gene sequence: CDR1 SNHLY, CDR2 FYNNEI. Trimming removed 6 bases from V and 0 bases from J; junction bases left unmatched: 4. The CDR3 consists of 14 residues. This CDR3 reads CASSLTGLNTEAFF. CDR3 DNA: TGTGCCAGCAGCTTGACAGGGTTGAACACTGAAGCTTTCTTT.

The genes are TRBV7-9 and TRBJ1-1, with D perhaps TRBD1 (6 bases). There are 14 residues in the CDR3. The ends were cut back, 5 bases at V and 5 bases at J, with 15 bases in the middle. Germline V gives CDR1 SEHNR, CDR2 FQNEAQ (reference sequence). In DNA, the CDR3 is TGTGCCAGCAGCCTCCCCGGGGGGCGGACTGAAGCTTTCTTT. This translates into CASSLPGGRTEAFF.

The J gene is TRBJ1-2, the V gene TRBV19; 9 bases align to TRBD1. Trimming took 3 bases from V and 7 from J; bases not matched to a gene: 12. The CDR3 spans 16 residues. Germline CDR1 LNHDA, CDR2 SQIVND (reference sequence). In DNA, the CDR3 is TGTGCCAGTAGTATGAGTGACAGGGGGACTTTAAGTGGCTACACCTTC. Translated, it gives CASSMSDRGTLSGYTF.

This chain joins TRBV19 and TRBJ1-4; TRBD1 agrees at 9 bases. The length of the CDR3 is 15 residues. J lost 5 bases, V lost 5 bases, and 6 bases had no gene match. The germline V gene has CDR1 LNHDA and CDR2 SQIVND (reference sequence). The CDR3 spells CASSPWTGENEKLFF. Written as DNA, the CDR3 is TGTGCCAGTAGTCCGTGGACAGGGGAAAATGAAAAACTGTTTTTT.

The chain has TRBV5-1 and TRBJ2-7; TRBD1 matches at 7 bases. The germline V gene has CDR1 SGHRS and CDR2 YFSETQ. The CDR3 covers 14 residues. The V gene end was trimmed by 7 bases and the J gene end by 3 bases; junction bases not matched to a gene: 10. In nucleotides, the CDR3 is TGCGCCAGCCGGGGACAGACGATGCTCTACGAGCAGTACTTC. This encodes CASRGQTMLYEQYF. Supplemented by reference TRBV5-1 and TRBJ2-7, the full variable domain reads KAGVTQTPRYLIKTRGQQVTLSCSPISGHRSVSWYQQTPGQGLQFLFEYFSETQRNKGNFPGRFSGRQFSNSRSEMNVSTLELGDSALYLCASRGQTMLYEQYFGPGTRLTVT.

V and J are TRBV6-1 and TRBJ2-3; TRBD2 is a possible D gene (6 bases). V was pared by 3 bases and J by 0 bases, with 16 bases between. This CDR3 has 17 residues. The V gene's germline CDR1 is MNHNS and CDR2 SASEGT. CDR3 nucleotides: TGTGCCAGCAGTGAGTGGTCCGGGGGAGCTAGCACAGATACGCAGTATTTT. Its translation: CASSEWSGGASTDTQYF.

V is TRBV30 and J is TRBJ2-7, with 8 bases identical to TRBD1. Trimming at V came to 3 bases and at J to 3 bases, leaving 10 bases not matched to a gene. Germline assignment: CDR1 GTSNPN and CDR2 SVGIG (reference sequence). The CDR3 spans 15 residues. The CDR3 is CAWRPIDRGLYEQYF. In nucleotides, the CDR3 is TGTGCCTGGAGGCCCATTGACAGGGGTCTCTACGAGCAGTACTTC.

This clone was seen a few times. The V gene is TRBV4-3, the J gene TRBJ1-1; maybe TRBD1 (5 bases). This CDR3 spans 16 amino acids. V lost 4 bases, J lost 0 bases, and 15 bases lay in between. Germline CDR1 LGHNA, CDR2 YSLEER. DNA of the CDR3: TGCGCCAGCAGCCCTGGGGGGGGGTCGCTGAACACTGAAGCTTTCTTT. Translating gives CASSPGGGSLNTEAFF.

This clone has a single count. This rearrangement joins TRBV7-3 to TRBJ1-2; a weak D match, TRBD1 (5 bases). Trimming stripped 5 bases from V and 0 bases from J, with 13 bases between. Germline-derived CDR1 and CDR2 are SGHTA and FQGTGA. CDR3 length: 15 amino acids. This chain's CDR3 is CASSPSGPTNYGYTF. In DNA form, the CDR3 reads TGTGCCAGCAGCCCCTCAGGGCCGACTAACTATGGCTACACCTTC.

This clone has only a few counts. This chain connects TRBV2 to TRBJ1-5; D possibly corresponds to TRBD1 (6 bases). The CDR3 extends over 14 amino acids. V was clipped by 6 bases and J by 3 bases, with 12 bases between them. Per germline, CDR1 SNHLY and CDR2 FYNNEI. CDR3 region: CASSDNRDNQPQHF. CDR3 sequence (DNA): TGTGCCAGCAGCGATAACAGGGACAATCAGCCCCAGCATTTT.

This clone has just one count. The chain carries TRBV5-1 and TRBJ2-1; TRBD2 agrees at 12 bases. The CDR3 contains 14 residues. Germline V lookup: CDR1 SGHRS, CDR2 YFSETQ. J lost 16 bases, V lost 5 bases, and 13 bases had no gene match. This CDR3 is CASSAASGGDGRFF. DNA for the CDR3: TGCGCCAGCAGTGCCGCTAGCGGGGGGGATGGGAGATTCTTC.

The chain joins TRBV5-5 to TRBJ1-1; TRBD1 is a possible D gene (6 bases). Germline assignment: CDR1 SGHKS and CDR2 YYEKEE (reference sequence). The CDR3 is 13 amino acids. V gave up 2 bases and J gave up 6 bases, with 11 bases separating them. Written as DNA, the CDR3 is TGTGCCAGCAGCTTTTGGCGGGGGCCTGAAGCTTTCTTT. Protein product: CASSFWRGPEAFF. The full variable domain, in which reference TRBV5-5 and TRBJ1-1 provide the parts outside the CDR3, is DAGVTQSPTHLIKTRGQQVTLRCSPISGHKSVSWYQQVLGQGPQFIFQYYEKEERGRGNFPDRFSARQFPNYSSELNVNALLLGDSALYLCASSFWRGPEAFFGQGTRLTVV.

The CDR3 DNA sequence: TGTGCCAGCAGTCAAAACACAGATACGCAGTATTTT. Its translation: CASSQNTDTQYF. This chain connects TRBV27 to TRBJ2-3; D call uncertain. Trimming stripped 5 bases from V and 2 bases from J, with 5 bases between. Germline CDR1 reads MNHEY; CDR2 reads SMNVEV (reference sequence). The CDR3 runs 12 residues.

The chain links TRBV14 to TRBJ1-1, with D hard to call. V shed 2 bases and J shed 1 base, with 5 bases lying between them. The germline V gene has CDR1 SGHDN and CDR2 FVKESK. This CDR3 region has 13 residues. The DNA for the CDR3 is TGTGCCAGCAGCCAAACAGCGAACACTGAAGCTTTCTTT. Its protein product is CASSQTANTEAFF.

The CDR3 DNA follows: TGTGCCAGCAGGGGGACAGGGAGCTACTCCTACGAGCAGTACTTC. Its translation is CASRGTGSYSYEQYF. J is TRBJ2-7 and V is TRBV28; 9 bases map to TRBD1. From germline, CDR1 is MDHEN and CDR2 SYDVKM. The CDR3 has 15 amino acids. J gave up 0 bases and V 6 bases, and 6 bases lay outside the gene matches.

This clone was seen only once. This chain uses TRBV9 with TRBJ2-7, with D possibly being TRBD2 (7 bases). Trimming stripped 3 bases from V and 4 bases from J, with 14 bases between. The CDR3 is 14 residues long. CDR1 and CDR2 (germline): SGDLS, YYNGEE. The CDR3 DNA is TGTGCCAGCAGCGAGGGGGGAGGGGGGTACGAGCAGTACTTC. It codes for CASSEGGGGYEQYF. Full variable domain (remainder filled in from reference TRBV9 and TRBJ2-7): DSGVTQTPKHLITATGQRVTLRCSPRSGDLSVYWYQQSLDQGLQFLIQYYNGEERAKGNILERFSAQQFPDLHSELNLSSLELGDSALYFCASSEGGGGYEQYFGPGTRLTVT.